The 31 T cell receptor beta chains below were found in one sample sequenced in a study of response to subunit inactivated influenza vaccine. TCRdb processed the RT-PCR reads anew with MiXCR; each CDR3 protein has one entry. The sample carries 550,000 to 650,000 distinct CDR3 sequences, approximately 10% recorded once. The sample consisted of PBMCs from blood, taken on the day of vaccination. Every receptor here comes from a man aged 45-60 years who received an inactivated influenza vaccine.

This chain connects TRBV12-3 or TRBV12-4 to TRBJ1-2; D not resolved. V dropped 5 bases and J dropped 0 bases, with 7 bases sitting between them. There are 13 residues in the CDR3. The CDR3 here is CASSDDPNYGYTF. Written as DNA, the CDR3 is TGTGCCAGCAGTGACGATCCTAACTATGGCTACACCTTC.

V gene TRBV4-2 combines with J gene TRBJ1-4, with D perhaps TRBD1 (6 bases). Germline loops: CDR1 LGHNA, CDR2 YNFKEQ. The CDR3 runs to 19 residues. V was clipped by 0 bases and J by 4 bases, with 21 bases between them. The CDR3 coding sequence is TGTGCCAGCAGCCAAGATCAGGGACGCTCCCAGGGGCGTAATGAAAAACTGTTTTTT. This sequence encodes CASSQDQGRSQGRNEKLFF.

The rearrangement links TRBV5-5 to TRBJ2-7; no clear D. Germline V CDR1 and CDR2: SGHKS, YYEKEE (reference sequence). This CDR3 region has 14 residues. V shed 0 bases and J shed 2 bases, with 9 bases lying between them. The CDR3, as DNA: TGTGCCAGCAGCTTGGCCTTACGGACCTACGAGCAGTACTTC. Translation gives CASSLALRTYEQYF.

The chain employs TRBV29-1 and TRBJ2-2; D is perhaps TRBD1 (5 bases). Germline loops: CDR1 SQVTM, CDR2 ANQGSEA. V was trimmed by 2 bases and J by 6 bases, leaving 7 bases between them. This CDR3 contains 12 residues. The CDR3 DNA sequence: TGCAGCGTTGAAACAGGTCCCGGGGAGCTGTTTTTT. Translation: CSVETGPGELFF.

The J gene is TRBJ2-2, the V gene TRBV13; tentative D call: TRBD1 (6 bases). V was trimmed by 5 bases and J by 0 bases, leaving 13 bases between them. Germline values: CDR1 PRHDT, CDR2 FYEKMQ (reference sequence). The length of the CDR3 is 16 residues. Written as DNA, the CDR3 is TGTGCCAGCAGCCCCCGCTCAGGGGCGAACACCGGGGAGCTGTTTTTT. It is translated as CASSPRSGANTGELFF.

This sequence joins TRBV3-1 and TRBJ2-1; D unresolved. Germline V CDR1 and CDR2: LGHDT, YNNKEL (reference sequence). V shed 5 bases and J shed 9 bases, with 14 bases lying between them. This CDR3 is 13 amino acids long. The CDR3 coding sequence is TGTGCCAGCAGCAAGACCCGGACGGGTGAGCAGTTCTTC. Its translation: CASSKTRTGEQFF.

This clonotype turned up a few times. CDR3 nucleotide sequence: TGTGCCACCAGTGATTTAGGGAGGGACAGGGCTGATGAGCAGTTCTTC. Amino acid sequence: CATSDLGRDRADEQFF. V usage is TRBV24-1 and J usage is TRBJ2-1, with 9 nucleotides matching TRBD1. This CDR3 is 16 amino acids long. With V trimmed by 1 base and J by 8 bases, 8 bases remained unmatched. CDR1 and CDR2 (germline): KGHDR, SFDVKD.

This clonotype occurred a few times. This sequence joins TRBV13 and TRBJ2-3; D remains ambiguous. V lost 3 bases to trimming and J lost 3 bases, with 4 bases between them. This CDR3 has 12 residues. In germline, CDR1 is PRHDT, CDR2 FYEKMQ (reference sequence). This CDR3 reads CASSFTTDTQYF. The CDR3 DNA reads as TGTGCCAGCAGCTTCACTACAGATACGCAGTATTTT.

This clonotype turned up a few times. The chain joins TRBV18 to TRBJ1-1; D might be TRBD1 (6 bases). The CDR3 loop spans 17 amino acids. V dropped 6 bases and J dropped 0 bases, with 20 bases sitting between them. In germline, CDR1 is KGHSH, CDR2 LQKENI. In DNA form, the CDR3 reads TGTGCCAGCTCCGTTAACTCGGGACACCTAATGAACACTGAAGCTTTCTTT. Translated, it gives CASSVNSGHLMNTEAFF.

The chain employs TRBV4-3 and TRBJ2-3, with D hard to call. Trimming stripped 2 bases from V and 0 bases from J, with 12 bases between. In germline, CDR1 is LGHNA, CDR2 YSLEER. The CDR3 sequence is 16 residues long. CDR3 protein: CASSQLGYSSTDTQYF. CDR3 in DNA: TGCGCCAGCAGCCAACTTGGCTACAGTAGCACAGATACGCAGTATTTT.

In this sample, this clonotype turned up a few times. This rearrangement joins TRBV20-1 to TRBJ2-3; 9 nucleotides agree with TRBD2. The V gene's germline CDR1 is DFQATT and CDR2 SNEGSKA (reference sequence). CDR3 size: 14 residues. The trim removed 3 bases at V and 13 bases at J, leaving 14 bases unmatched. The DNA for the CDR3 is TGCAGTGCTAGTCGTAGCGGGGGAAGTTCCCCCAAGTATTTT. Its translation is CSASRSGGSSPKYF.

This clonotype was found a few times. V is TRBV11-3 and J is TRBJ2-1; D could derive from TRBD1 or TRBD2 (7 bases each). CDR3 size: 16 residues. CDR1 SGHNT and CDR2 YENEEA come from the germline V gene. V dropped 5 bases and J dropped 7 bases, with 21 bases sitting between them. The CDR3 sequence: CASSPGGQFPSNEQFF. DNA of the CDR3: TGTGCCAGCAGCCCGGGGGGACAGTTTCCGTCAAATGAGCAGTTCTTC.

This clonotype was detected only a few times. V is TRBV20-1 and J is TRBJ2-1, with 9 nucleotides matching TRBD2. CDR1 is DFQATT, CDR2 SNEGSKA, per germline (reference sequence). The CDR3 is 12 amino acids. CDR3 nucleotides: TGCAGCTCGGAAGCGGGAGGCAATGAGCAGTTCTTC. Protein: CSSEAGGNEQFF.

The chain has TRBV6-2 or TRBV6-3 and TRBJ2-2; 8 bases fit TRBD1. After removal of 6 bases from V and 5 bases from J, the junction contained 11 bases not matched to a gene. This CDR3 has 16 residues. From germline, CDR1 is MNHEY and CDR2 SVGEGT. This CDR3 reads CASSYRQGLWTGELFF. Written as DNA, the CDR3 is TGTGCCAGCAGCTACCGACAGGGGTTGTGGACCGGGGAGCTGTTTTTT.

This CDR3 reads CASKTSDTQYF. The CDR3 DNA follows: TGTGCCAGCAAGACCTCAGATACGCAGTATTTT. The chain carries TRBV7-2 and TRBJ2-3; D ambiguous. The CDR3 length is 11 residues. Trimming stripped 7 bases from V and 4 bases from J, with 6 bases between. The germline CDR1 and CDR2 sequences are SGHTA and FQGNSA.

V gene TRBV5-4 combines with J gene TRBJ2-5, with TRBD1 matching 10 bases. The germline V gene has CDR1 SGHNT and CDR2 YYREEE (reference sequence). The CDR3 covers 15 residues. Germline trimming cut 4 bases from V and 3 bases from J; bases unmatched to any gene: 6. The CDR3 loop reads CASSTTGGAKETQYF. Here the CDR3 DNA reads TGTGCCAGCAGCACGACAGGGGGCGCGAAAGAGACCCAGTACTTC.

The chain has TRBV12-3 or TRBV12-4 and TRBJ2-1, with TRBD2 matching over 15 bases. CDR3 length equals 18 residues. The V and J ends lost 7 bases and 0 bases, in that order; junction bases with no gene match: 7. DNA of the CDR3: TGTGCCAGCACCGGGACTAGCGGGGGGCACCTCTCCTACAATGAGCAGTTCTTC. It codes for CASTGTSGGHLSYNEQFF.

This clonotype was detected a few times. The rearrangement uses TRBV6-5 and TRBJ1-5; D remains ambiguous. CDR1 is MNHEY, CDR2 SVGAGI, per germline. V gave up 0 bases and J gave up 0 bases, with 9 bases separating them. CDR3 size: 16 residues. CDR3 loop: CASSYSGSLSNQPQHF. The CDR3 bases are TGTGCCAGCAGTTACTCCGGTTCACTTAGCAATCAGCCCCAGCATTTT.

A few counts support this clonotype. This rearrangement joins TRBV4-2 to TRBJ1-5; D uncertain. Germline lookup yields CDR1 LGHNA and CDR2 YNFKEQ. V lost 0 bases and J lost 5, with 11 bases in between. This CDR3 has 15 residues. The CDR3 nucleotides are TGTGCCAGCAGCCAAGAGGAGGCCTCACATCAGCCCCAGCATTTT. Amino acids: CASSQEEASHQPQHF.

This clonotype has just a few counts. This rearrangement joins TRBV6-5 to TRBJ2-3; 12 bases are a match to TRBD2. CDR3 size: 17 residues. Germline CDR1 reads MNHEY; CDR2 reads SVGAGI. Unmatched junction bases numbered 8, after V lost 4 bases and J lost 3 bases. CDR3 nucleotide sequence: TGTGCCAGCAGTTTGACTAGCGGGAGTGTCCAAACAGATACGCAGTATTTT. It specifies CASSLTSGSVQTDTQYF.

This clonotype was seen more than once but under ten times. The rearrangement links TRBV5-1 to TRBJ2-6; no clear D gene. Trimming removed 3 bases from V and 0 bases from J, with 10 bases in between. Per the germline V gene, CDR1 is SGHRS and CDR2 is YFSETQ. CDR3 length equals 16 residues. DNA of the CDR3: TGCGCCAGCAGCTGGCCGATGGACTCTGGGGCCAACGTCCTGACTTTC. Encoded protein: CASSWPMDSGANVLTF.

This clonotype has at least ten counts. The gene calls are TRBV7-3 and TRBJ2-1; 7 bases line up with TRBD1. This CDR3 has 13 residues. V gave up 5 bases and J gave up 5 bases; unmatched junction bases: 3. The germline V gene encodes CDR1 SGHTA and CDR2 FQGTGA. The CDR3 reads CASSADRDNEQFF. In nucleotides, the CDR3 is TGTGCCAGCAGCGCCGACAGGGACAATGAGCAGTTCTTC.

There are many counts of this clonotype. The chain has TRBV7-9 and TRBJ1-4; D unclear. CDR3 length: 12 residues. CDR1 is SEHNR and CDR2 is FQNEAQ in the germline V gene (reference sequence). With 1 base removed from V and 7 bases from J, the gap between germline ends came to 4 bases. The CDR3 here is CASSLGSEKLFF. The CDR3, as DNA: TGTGCCAGCAGCTTAGGGAGTGAAAAACTGTTTTTT.

A few counts support this clonotype. The gene calls are TRBV28 and TRBJ2-5, with 15 bases matching TRBD2. The CDR3 extends over 17 amino acids. Germline V CDR1 and CDR2: MDHEN, SYDVKM. Unmatched junction bases numbered 7, after V lost 3 bases and J lost 5 bases. DNA of the CDR3: TGTGCCAGCAGTTTTCGGACTAGCGGGAGGGGTAGGGAGACCCAGTACTTC. Translation: CASSFRTSGRGRETQYF.

This clonotype was counted a few times. V gene TRBV30 combines with J gene TRBJ1-1; 9 bases match TRBD1. Germline V gives CDR1 GTSNPN, CDR2 SVGIG (reference sequence). V was clipped by 3 bases and J by 3 bases; unmatched bases: 5. The length of the CDR3 is 14 residues. CDR3 DNA: TGTGCCTGGAGACCGGGACAGGGATACACTGAAGCTTTCTTT. It yields the protein CAWRPGQGYTEAFF.

The J gene is TRBJ2-5, the V gene TRBV6-2 or TRBV6-3; TRBD1 might be the D (5 bases). Germline V lookup: CDR1 MNHEY, CDR2 SVGEGT. V gave up 4 bases and J gave up 4 bases, with 13 bases separating them. This CDR3 has 14 residues. CDR3 amino acids: CASSFPGRAETQYF. The CDR3 nucleotides read TGTGCCAGCAGTTTCCCCGGCAGGGCAGAGACCCAGTACTTC.

In its sample, this clonotype was seen a few times. The chain carries TRBV28 and TRBJ2-3, with 7 bases lining up with TRBD2. From germline, CDR1 is MDHEN and CDR2 SYDVKM. V trimming: 6 bases; J trimming: 7 bases; junction bases outside the gene matches: 19. This CDR3 contains 17 residues. The CDR3: CASSDARDYLAGYTQYF. The DNA for the CDR3 is TGTGCCAGCAGCGATGCCCGGGACTACCTAGCAGGCTATACGCAGTATTTT.

This clonotype has a handful of counts. This chain links TRBV5-1 with TRBJ2-5, with TRBD1 matching over 7 bases. V trimming: 3 bases; J trimming: 4 bases; junction bases outside the gene matches: 12. Germline V lookup: CDR1 SGHRS, CDR2 YFSETQ. The CDR3 sequence is 16 residues long. The CDR3 here is CASSSGPRQGAETQYF. The CDR3 DNA reads TGCGCCAGCAGCTCGGGGCCGAGACAGGGAGCAGAGACCCAGTACTTC. The full variable domain, its missing parts supplied by reference TRBV5-1 and TRBJ2-5, is KAGVTQTPRYLIKTRGQQVTLSCSPISGHRSVSWYQQTPGQGLQFLFEYFSETQRNKGNFPGRFSGRQFSNSRSEMNVSTLELGDSALYLCASSSGPRQGAETQYFGPGTRLLVL.

This clonotype was seen repeatedly, ten times or more. V usage is TRBV29-1 and J usage is TRBJ2-7, with 8 bases lining up with TRBD1. CDR1 and CDR2 (germline): SQVTM, ANQGSEA. V was pared by 6 bases and J by 5 bases, with 9 bases of the junction left unmatched. CDR3 size: 13 residues. The CDR3 region has the DNA TGCAGCGTGGGCCCCAGGGGGCTCAACGAGCAGTACTTC. The encoded protein is CSVGPRGLNEQYF.

In its sample, this clonotype was seen a few times. The chain carries TRBV19 and TRBJ1-2; the D is unclear. This CDR3 is 10 amino acids long. V lost 10 bases and J lost 6, with 9 bases in between. Germline CDR1 and CDR2: LNHDA and SQIVND (reference sequence). Here the CDR3 DNA reads TGTGCCACCCGTCGGGATGGCTACACCTTC. Translating gives CATRRDGYTF.

This clonotype was counted only a few times. J is TRBJ2-1 and V is TRBV29-1, with 8 bases fitting TRBD2. The CDR3 extends over 16 amino acids. J gave up 4 bases and V 0 bases, and 8 bases lay outside the gene matches. Germline CDR1 reads SQVTM; CDR2 reads ANQGSEA. The chain's CDR3 is CSVEDRSVAGYNEQFF. The CDR3 coding sequence is TGCAGCGTTGAAGATCGGTCGGTAGCGGGATACAATGAGCAGTTCTTC.